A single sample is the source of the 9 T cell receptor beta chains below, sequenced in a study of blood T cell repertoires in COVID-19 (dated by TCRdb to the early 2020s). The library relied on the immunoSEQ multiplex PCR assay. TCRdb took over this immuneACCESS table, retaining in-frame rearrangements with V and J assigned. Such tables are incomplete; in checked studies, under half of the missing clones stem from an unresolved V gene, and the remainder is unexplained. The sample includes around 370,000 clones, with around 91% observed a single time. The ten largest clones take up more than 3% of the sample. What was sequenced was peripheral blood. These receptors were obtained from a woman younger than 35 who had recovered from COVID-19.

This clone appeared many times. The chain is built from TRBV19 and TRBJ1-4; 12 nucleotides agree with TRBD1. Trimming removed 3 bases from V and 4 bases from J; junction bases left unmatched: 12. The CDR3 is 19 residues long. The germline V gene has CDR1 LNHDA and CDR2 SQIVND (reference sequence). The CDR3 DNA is TGTGCCAGTAGTATGGGGACAGGGGGCGCAGATCCCCGTAATGAAAAACTGTTTTTT. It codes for CASSMGTGGADPRNEKLFF.

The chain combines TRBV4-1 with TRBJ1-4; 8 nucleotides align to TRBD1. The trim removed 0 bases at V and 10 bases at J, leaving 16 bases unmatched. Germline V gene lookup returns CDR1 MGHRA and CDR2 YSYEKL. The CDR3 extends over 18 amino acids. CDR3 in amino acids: CASSQDVGQALFLGKLFF. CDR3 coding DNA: TGCGCCAGCAGCCAAGATGTGGGACAGGCCCTCTTTTTGGGAAAACTGTTTTTT.

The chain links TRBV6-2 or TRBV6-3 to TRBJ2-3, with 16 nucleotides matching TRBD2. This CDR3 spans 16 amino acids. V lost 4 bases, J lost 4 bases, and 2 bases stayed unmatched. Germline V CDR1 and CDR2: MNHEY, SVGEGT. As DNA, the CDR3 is TGTGCCAGCAGTTTGGGACTAGCGGGAGGGCCAGATACGCAGTATTTT. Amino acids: CASSLGLAGGPDTQYF.

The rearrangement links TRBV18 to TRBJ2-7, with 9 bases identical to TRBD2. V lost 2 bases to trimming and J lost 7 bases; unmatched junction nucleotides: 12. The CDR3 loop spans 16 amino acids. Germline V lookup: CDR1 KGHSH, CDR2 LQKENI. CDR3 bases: TGTGCCAGCTCACCAGATACAATAGCGGGAGAGTGGGAGCAGTACGTC. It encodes CASSPDTIAGEWEQYV.

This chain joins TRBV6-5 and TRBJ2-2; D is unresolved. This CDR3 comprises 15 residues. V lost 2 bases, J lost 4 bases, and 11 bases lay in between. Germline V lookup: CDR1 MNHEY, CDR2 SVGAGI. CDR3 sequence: CASSYRLEVTGELFF. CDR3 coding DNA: TGTGCCAGCAGTTACCGGCTAGAGGTCACCGGGGAGCTGTTTTTT.

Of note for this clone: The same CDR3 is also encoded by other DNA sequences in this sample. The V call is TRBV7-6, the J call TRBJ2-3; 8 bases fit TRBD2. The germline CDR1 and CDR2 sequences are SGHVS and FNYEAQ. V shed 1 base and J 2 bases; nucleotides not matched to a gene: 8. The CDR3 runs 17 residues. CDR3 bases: TGTGCCAGCAGCTTAGGACCGGGACTAGACCCCACAGATACGCAGTATTTT. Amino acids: CASSLGPGLDPTDTQYF. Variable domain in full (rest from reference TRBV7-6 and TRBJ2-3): GAGVSQSPRYKVTKRGQDVALRCDPISGHVSLYWYRQALGQGPEFLTYFNYEAQQDKSGLPNDRFSAERPEGSISTLTIQRTEQRDSAMYRCASSLGPGLDPTDTQYFGPGTRLTVL.

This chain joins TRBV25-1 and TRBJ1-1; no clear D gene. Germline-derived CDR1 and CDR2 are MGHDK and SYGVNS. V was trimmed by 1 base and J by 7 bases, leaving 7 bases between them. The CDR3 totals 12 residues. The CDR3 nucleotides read TGTGCCAGCAGTGAATTGCCTAATGAAGCTTTCTTT. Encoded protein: CASSELPNEAFF.

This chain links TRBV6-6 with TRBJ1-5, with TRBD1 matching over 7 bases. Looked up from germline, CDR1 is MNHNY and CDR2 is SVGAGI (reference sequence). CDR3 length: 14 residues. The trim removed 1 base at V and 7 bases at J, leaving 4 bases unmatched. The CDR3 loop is CASSYFRDSQPQHF. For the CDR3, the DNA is TGTGCCAGCAGTTACTTCCGGGACAGCCAGCCCCAGCATTTT.

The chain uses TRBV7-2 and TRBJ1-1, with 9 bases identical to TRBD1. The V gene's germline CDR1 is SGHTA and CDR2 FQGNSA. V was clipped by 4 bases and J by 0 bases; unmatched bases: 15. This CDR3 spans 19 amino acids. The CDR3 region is CASSSFRDRVSGMNTEAFF. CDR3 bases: TGTGCCAGCAGCTCATTCCGGGACAGGGTCAGCGGCATGAACACTGAAGCTTTCTTT.